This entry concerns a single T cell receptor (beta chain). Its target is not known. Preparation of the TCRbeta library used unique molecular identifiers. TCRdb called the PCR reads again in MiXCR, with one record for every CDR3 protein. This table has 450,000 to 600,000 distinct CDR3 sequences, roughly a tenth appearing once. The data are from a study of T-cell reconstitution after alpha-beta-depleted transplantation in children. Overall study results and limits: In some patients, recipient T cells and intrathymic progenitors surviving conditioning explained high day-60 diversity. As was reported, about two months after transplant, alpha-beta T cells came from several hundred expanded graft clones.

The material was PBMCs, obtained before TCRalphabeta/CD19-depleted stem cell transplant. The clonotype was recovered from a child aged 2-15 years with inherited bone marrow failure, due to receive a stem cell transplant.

CDR3 protein: CSAGGLADNEQFF. The CDR3, as DNA: TGCAGTGCCGGAGGACTAGCGGACAATGAGCAGTTCTTC. The chain recombines TRBV20-1 with TRBJ2-1; 10 bases are shared with TRBD2. Germline V gene data show CDR1 as DFQATT and CDR2 as SNEGSKA (reference sequence). This CDR3 has 13 amino acids. V was pared by 6 bases and J by 5 bases, with 4 bases of the junction left unmatched.